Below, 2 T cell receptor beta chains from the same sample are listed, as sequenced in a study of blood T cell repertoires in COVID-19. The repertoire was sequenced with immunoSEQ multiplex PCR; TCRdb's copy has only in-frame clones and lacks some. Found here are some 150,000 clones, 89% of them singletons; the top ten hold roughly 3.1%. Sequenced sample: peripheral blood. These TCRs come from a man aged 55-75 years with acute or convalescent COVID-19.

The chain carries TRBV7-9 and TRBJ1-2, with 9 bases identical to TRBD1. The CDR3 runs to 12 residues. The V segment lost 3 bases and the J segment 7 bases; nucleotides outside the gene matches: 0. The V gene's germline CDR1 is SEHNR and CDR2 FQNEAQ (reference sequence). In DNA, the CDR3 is TGTGCCAGCAGCTTGGGACAGGGTGGCTACACCTTC. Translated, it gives CASSLGQGGYTF.

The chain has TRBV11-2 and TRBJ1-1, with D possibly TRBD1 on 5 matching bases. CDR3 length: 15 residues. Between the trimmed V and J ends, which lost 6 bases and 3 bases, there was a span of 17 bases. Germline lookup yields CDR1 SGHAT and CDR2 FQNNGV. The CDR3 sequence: CASRRTRRGYTEAFF. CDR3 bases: TGTGCCAGCAGGCGGACGAGGAGGGGATACACTGAAGCTTTCTTT.